This T cell receptor (beta chain) was profiled in a study of read filtering for tumor transcriptome and immune sequencing. Study summary: By R-ISS, stages I, II and III held approximately 8, 17 and 7 patients.

This clonotype was found many times. Molecular barcoded adaptors covering alpha/delta and beta/gamma chains were used on 400 to 450 ng RNA. TCRdb itself ran the reads through MiXCR, one entry per CDR3 protein. The sample lists about 40,000 distinct CDR3 sequences, approximately 10% occurring once. Sequenced: a population of CD138-negative cells sorted from bone marrow. The receptor was derived from a donor at least 40 years old with multiple myeloma.

The CDR3 bases are TGTGCCACCAGCAGAGAAGCCAGCAATCAGCCCCAGCATTTT. Translated: CATSREASNQPQHF. The J gene is TRBJ1-5, the V gene TRBV15; the D is unclear. Trimming took off 0 bases at V and 1 base at J, with 4 bases between the two ends. Germline CDR1 LNHNV, CDR2 YYDKDF (reference sequence). The CDR3 is 14 residues long. The full variable domain, its missing parts supplied by reference TRBV15 and TRBJ1-5, is DAMVIQNPRYQVTQFGKPVTLSCSQTLNHNVMYWYQQKSSQAPKLLFHYYDKDFNNEADTPDNFQSRRPNTSFCFLDIRSPGLGDTAMYLCATSREASNQPQHFGDGTRLSIL.